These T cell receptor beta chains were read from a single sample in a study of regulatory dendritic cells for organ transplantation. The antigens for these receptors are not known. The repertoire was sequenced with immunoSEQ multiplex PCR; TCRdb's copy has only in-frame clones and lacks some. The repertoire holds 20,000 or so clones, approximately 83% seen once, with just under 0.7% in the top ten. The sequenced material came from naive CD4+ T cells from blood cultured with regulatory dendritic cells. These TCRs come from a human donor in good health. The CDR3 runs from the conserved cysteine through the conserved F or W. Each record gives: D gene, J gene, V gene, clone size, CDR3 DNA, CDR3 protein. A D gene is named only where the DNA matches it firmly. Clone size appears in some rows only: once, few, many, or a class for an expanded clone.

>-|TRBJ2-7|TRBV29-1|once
TGCAGCGTTGAAGATCAGCTGGGCGGAGGGGCCTACGAGCAGTACTTC
CSVEDQLGGGAYEQYF
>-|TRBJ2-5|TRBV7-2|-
TGTGCCAGCAGCTTAGCGCGGACTAACCCCCAAGAGACCCAGTACTTC
CASSLARTNPQETQYF
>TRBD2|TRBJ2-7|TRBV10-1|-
TGCGCCAGCAGTGAGTGGTCTAGCGGGGTCCACGAGCAGTACTTC
CASSEWSSGVHEQYF
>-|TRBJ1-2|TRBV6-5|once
TGTGCCAGCAGTTACTCGGGGAATGGCTACACCTTC
CASSYSGNGYTF
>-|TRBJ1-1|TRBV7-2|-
TGTGCCAGCAGCCAAGACTTGGCTGAAGCTTTCTTT
CASSQDLAEAFF
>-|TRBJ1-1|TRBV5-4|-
TGTGCCAGCAGCTCGGGACGGGAGGACACTGAAGCTTTCTTT
CASSSGREDTEAFF
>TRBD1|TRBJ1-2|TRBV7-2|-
TGTGCCAGCAGCTTTGACAGGGACTATGGCTACACCTTC
CASSFDRDYGYTF
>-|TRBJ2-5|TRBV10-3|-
TGTGCCATCAGGGGGGGCGGCGAGACCCAGTACTTC
CAIRGGGETQYF
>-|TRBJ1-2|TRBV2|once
TGTGCCAGCAGTGTAATACTCGGAGGGCTGCCCTATGGCTACACCTTC
CASSVILGGLPYGYTF
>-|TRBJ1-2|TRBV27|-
TGTGCCAGCAGTTTAAAAGCTAACTATGGCTACACCTTC
CASSLKANYGYTF
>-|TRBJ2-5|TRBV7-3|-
TGTGCCAGCAGCCTCACCTCGGACTTACGAGAGACCCAGTACTTC
CASSLTSDLRETQYF
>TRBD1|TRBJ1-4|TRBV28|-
TGTGCCAGCAGCCAGAACAGGGGGCGAGAAAAACTGTTTTTT
CASSQNRGREKLFF
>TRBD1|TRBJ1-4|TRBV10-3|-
TGTGCCATCAGTGACCCGGGGAGAGGGGGCACTAATGAAAAACTGTTTTTT
CAISDPGRGGTNEKLFF
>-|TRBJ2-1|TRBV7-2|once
TGTGCCAGCAGCTTATTCCGCGGGGCCTACAATGAGCAGTTCTTC
CASSLFRGAYNEQFF
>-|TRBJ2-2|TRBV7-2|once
TGTGCCAGCAGCTTAGTTCGGAACACCGGGGAGCTGTTTTTT
CASSLVRNTGELFF
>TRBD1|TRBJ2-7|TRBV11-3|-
TGTGCCAGCAGCAGAGGACAGGACTCCTACGAGCAGTACTTC
CASSRGQDSYEQYF
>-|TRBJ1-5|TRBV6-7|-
TGTGCCAGCCGCGTAAGCCCCCTTGTGACGGGGGCTCCTAGCAATCAGCCCCAGCATTTT
CASRVSPLVTGAPSNQPQHF
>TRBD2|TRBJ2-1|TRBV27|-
TGTGCCAGCAGTTTACTAGCGGGAATCGGCGATGAGCAGTTCTTC
CASSLLAGIGDEQFF
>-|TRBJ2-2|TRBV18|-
TGTGCCAGCTCACCAGCGCTATCGTTCTCCGGGGAGCTGTTTTTT
CASSPALSFSGELFF
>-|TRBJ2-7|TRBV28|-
TGTGCCAGCAGTAAGGCTACTTACGAGCAGTACTTC
CASSKATYEQYF
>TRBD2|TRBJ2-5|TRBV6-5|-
TGTGCCAGCAGTTACACCGGGAGCGATAGCGGGGAGACCCAGTACTTC
CASSYTGSDSGETQYF
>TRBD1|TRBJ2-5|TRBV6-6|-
TGTGCCAGCAGCCGGGACAGGGTAGAGACCCAGTACTTC
CASSRDRVETQYF
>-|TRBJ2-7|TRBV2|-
TGTGCCAGCAGCGGCTACGAGCAGTACTTC
CASSGYEQYF
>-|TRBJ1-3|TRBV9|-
TGTGCCAGCAGTCCCCGCGGCTCTCTCTACTCTTCAGGAAACACCATATATTTT
CASSPRGSLYSSGNTIYF
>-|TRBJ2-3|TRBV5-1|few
TGCGCCAGCAGCTTAAGCACAGATACGCAGTATTTT
CASSLSTDTQYF
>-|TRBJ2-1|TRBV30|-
TGTGCCCAGAGGACCGATTTCTACAATGAGCAGTTCTTC
CAQRTDFYNEQFF
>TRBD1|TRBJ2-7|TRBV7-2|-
TGTGCCAGCAGCCCAGCCGGGACAGGCCCCTACGAGCAGTACTTC
CASSPAGTGPYEQYF